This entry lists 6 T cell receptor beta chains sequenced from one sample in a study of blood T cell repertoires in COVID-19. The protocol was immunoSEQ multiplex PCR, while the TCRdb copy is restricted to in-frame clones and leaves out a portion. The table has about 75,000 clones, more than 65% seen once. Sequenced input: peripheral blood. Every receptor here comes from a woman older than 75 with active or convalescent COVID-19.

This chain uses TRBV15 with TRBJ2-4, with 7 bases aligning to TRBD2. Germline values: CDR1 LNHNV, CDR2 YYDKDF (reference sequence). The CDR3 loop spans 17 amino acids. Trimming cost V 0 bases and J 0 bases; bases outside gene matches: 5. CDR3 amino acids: CATSRDPSGLAKNIQYF. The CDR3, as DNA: TGTGCCACCAGCAGAGACCCTAGCGGTCTAGCCAAAAACATTCAGTACTTC.

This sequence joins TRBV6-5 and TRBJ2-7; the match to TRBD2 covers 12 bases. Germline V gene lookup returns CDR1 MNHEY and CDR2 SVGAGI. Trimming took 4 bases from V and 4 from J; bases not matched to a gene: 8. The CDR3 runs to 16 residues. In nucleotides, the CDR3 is TGTGCCAGCAGTTCCCTCCTAGCGGGGGGGCCGTACGAGCAGTACTTC. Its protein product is CASSSLLAGGPYEQYF.

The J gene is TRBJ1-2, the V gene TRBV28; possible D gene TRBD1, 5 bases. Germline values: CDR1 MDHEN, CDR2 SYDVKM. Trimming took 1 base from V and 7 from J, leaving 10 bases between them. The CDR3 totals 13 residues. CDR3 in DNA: TGTGCCAGCAGTTTATCGGGGGTTCGTGGCTACACCTTC. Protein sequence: CASSLSGVRGYTF.

The CDR3, as DNA: TGTGCCAGCAGTTTACAGCTTAACTATGGCTACACCTTC. This translates into CASSLQLNYGYTF. This chain uses TRBV6-6 with TRBJ1-2; D is unresolved. This CDR3 contains 13 residues. Germline lookup yields CDR1 MNHNY and CDR2 SVGAGI (reference sequence). The V and J ends lost 4 bases and 1 base respectively, with 7 bases between them.

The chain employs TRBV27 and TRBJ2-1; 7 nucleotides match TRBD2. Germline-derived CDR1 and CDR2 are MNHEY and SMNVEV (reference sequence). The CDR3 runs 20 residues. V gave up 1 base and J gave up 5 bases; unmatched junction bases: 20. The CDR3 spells CASSLYRTKSRGLGDNEQFF. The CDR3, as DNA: TGTGCCAGCAGTTTATACCGAACCAAATCCCGTGGACTAGGCGACAATGAGCAGTTCTTC.

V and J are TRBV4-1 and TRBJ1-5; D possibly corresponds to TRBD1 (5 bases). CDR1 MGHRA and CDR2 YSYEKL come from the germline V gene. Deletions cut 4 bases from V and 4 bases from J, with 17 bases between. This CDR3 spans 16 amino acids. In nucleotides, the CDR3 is TGCGCCAGCAGCCCAGGTTATGCAGGGATTAATCAGCCCCAGCATTTT. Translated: CASSPGYAGINQPQHF.